These 26 T cell receptor beta chains were sequenced from one sample in a study of blood T cell repertoires in COVID-19. Sequencing was performed with immunoSEQ multiplex PCR; in TCRdb, only in-frame clones are kept and a portion is missing. The profile shows roughly 250,000 clones, around 89% of them singletons. The specimen was peripheral blood. These receptors were obtained from a woman in her forties with acute or convalescent COVID-19.

The J gene is TRBJ1-5, the V gene TRBV6-6; possibly TRBD1 for D (5 bases). This CDR3 has 15 residues. The ends were cut back, 4 bases at V and 4 bases at J, with 14 bases in the middle. CDR1 and CDR2 (germline): MNHNY, SVGAGI (reference sequence). The CDR3 DNA reads TGTGCCAGCAGTTCCACAGGCGTGTCAAATCAGCCCCAGCATTTT. Translation: CASSSTGVSNQPQHF.

The chain has TRBV7-2 and TRBJ1-1, with D possibly being TRBD1 (6 bases). CDR3 size: 14 residues. Germline lookup yields CDR1 SGHTA and CDR2 FQGNSA. V was pared by 2 bases and J by 4 bases, with 11 bases between. The CDR3 here is CASSLWDIGTEAFF. The CDR3 coding sequence is TGTGCCAGCAGCTTATGGGACATAGGCACTGAAGCTTTCTTT.

V is TRBV7-8 and J is TRBJ1-2; D possibly corresponds to TRBD1 (6 bases). Per germline, CDR1 SGHVS and CDR2 FQNEAQ. This CDR3 spans 15 amino acids. V was trimmed by 5 bases and J by 2 bases, leaving 15 bases between them. CDR3 nucleotides: TGTGCCAGCAGCCTCAGAAGGGACATCAACTATGGCTACACCTTC. The encoded protein is CASSLRRDINYGYTF.

V usage is TRBV19 and J usage is TRBJ1-4; unclear D gene. Germline CDR1 reads LNHDA; CDR2 reads SQIVND (reference sequence). Deletions cut 7 bases from V and 10 bases from J, with 13 bases between. There are 12 residues in the CDR3. The CDR3 nucleotides read TGTGCCAGTACGACTAACGGTGGAAAACTGTTTTTT. It specifies CASTTNGGKLFF.

As for this clone: The same CDR3 is also encoded by other DNA sequences in this sample. CDR3 in amino acids: CASSPQGVSGNTIYF. The CDR3, as DNA: TGCGCCAGCAGCCCCCAGGGTGTATCTGGAAACACCATATATTTT. The gene calls are TRBV5-1 and TRBJ1-3; D is perhaps TRBD1 (5 bases). CDR3 length: 15 residues. CDR1 and CDR2 (germline): SGHRS, YFSETQ. The V gene lost 4 bases and the J gene lost 1 base, with 12 bases spanning the gap.

The genes are TRBV12-5 and TRBJ1-1; TRBD1 matches at 9 bases. This CDR3 has 17 residues. Germline-derived CDR1 and CDR2 are LGHNT and FRNRAP. Trimming removed 3 bases from V and 2 bases from J; junction bases left unmatched: 10. This chain's CDR3 is CASGFGTGRGENTEAFF. The CDR3 DNA is TGTGCTAGTGGTTTTGGGACAGGGCGGGGGGAAAACACTGAAGCTTTCTTT.

The chain links TRBV3-1 (or the pseudogene TRBV3-2) to TRBJ2-1; D might be TRBD2 (6 bases). This CDR3 has 15 residues. CDR1 is LGHDT and CDR2 is YNNKEL in the germline V gene (reference sequence). The germline V and J ends were trimmed by 2 bases and 4 bases, with 12 bases remaining between them. The CDR3 protein is CASSQQGGTYNEQFF. In DNA, the CDR3 is TGTGCCAGCAGCCAACAAGGAGGGACTTACAATGAGCAGTTCTTC.

In regard to this clone: In the same sample, other DNA sequences code for this CDR3. V and J are TRBV4-1 and TRBJ2-7, with 9 bases matching TRBD1. The CDR3 is made up of 14 amino acids. CDR1 is MGHRA and CDR2 is YSYEKL in the germline V gene. V lost 1 base, J lost 7 bases, and 5 bases stayed unmatched. In DNA form, the CDR3 reads TGCGCCAGCAGCCAAGTACAGGGGGCAGGGGAGCAGTACGTC. Translation: CASSQVQGAGEQYV.

V and J are TRBV27 and TRBJ1-2; 7 bases fit TRBD1. This CDR3 has 14 amino acids. V shed 6 bases and J 5 bases; nucleotides not matched to a gene: 9. Germline V gives CDR1 MNHEY, CDR2 SMNVEV (reference sequence). CDR3 nucleotides: TGTGCCAGCAGCCCCGGGACAGCCTCTTATGGCTACACCTTC. Translated: CASSPGTASYGYTF.

CDR3 protein: CASSSRRSANEKLFF. CDR3 nucleotide sequence: TGTGCCAGTAGTAGCCGGAGGTCAGCTAATGAAAAACTGTTTTTT. The chain couples TRBV19 to TRBJ1-4, with D unresolved. CDR1 and CDR2 from the germline V gene are LNHDA and SQIVND (reference sequence). Trimming removed 4 bases at V and 3 bases at J, with 12 bases between. The CDR3 loop spans 15 amino acids.

The chain couples TRBV11-2 to TRBJ1-1, with D perhaps matching TRBD1 (6 bases). V was cut by 5 bases and J by 0 bases, with 10 bases left in between. CDR1 is SGHAT and CDR2 is FQNNGV in the germline V gene. This CDR3 is 14 amino acids long. The CDR3 DNA is TGTGCCAGCAGCCCAGACAGGTTGAACACTGAAGCTTTCTTT. Its protein product is CASSPDRLNTEAFF.

This clone has just one count. The chain uses TRBV3-1 (or the pseudogene TRBV3-2) and TRBJ1-6, with 7 positions matching TRBD1. V shed 1 base, J shed 7 bases, and the junction held 7 bases outside the gene matches. Germline values: CDR1 LGHDT, CDR2 YNNKEL (reference sequence). This CDR3 has 16 residues. The CDR3 loop reads CASSQVGGASNSPLHF. CDR3 nucleotides: TGTGCCAGCAGCCAAGTAGGGGGCGCGTCGAATTCACCCCTCCACTTT.

This clone was seen a single time. V is TRBV19 and J is TRBJ1-1; 7 bases match TRBD1. Germline CDR1 is LNHDA and CDR2 is SQIVND (reference sequence). The CDR3 contains 15 residues. V trimming: 6 bases; J trimming: 4 bases; junction bases outside the gene matches: 11. CDR3 nucleotide sequence: TGTGCCAGTAGAAAATACAGGGGCCAAAGCACTGAAGCTTTCTTT. This encodes CASRKYRGQSTEAFF.

This sequence joins TRBV10-3 and TRBJ2-1, with 7 nucleotides matching TRBD1. Germline CDR1 reads ENHRY; CDR2 reads SYGVKD. The CDR3 runs to 16 residues. V was pared by 0 bases and J by 5 bases, with 7 bases of the junction left unmatched. The CDR3: CAISESRGTVNNEQFF. The CDR3 bases are TGTGCCATCAGTGAGTCCCGTGGGACAGTTAACAATGAGCAGTTCTTC.

The rearrangement links TRBV2 to TRBJ1-6; 7 nucleotides line up with TRBD1. After removal of 8 bases from V and 7 bases from J, the junction contained 14 bases not matched to a gene. CDR1 is SNHLY and CDR2 is FYNNEI in the germline V gene. The CDR3 consists of 16 residues. CDR3 coding DNA: TGTGCCAGCTTGGGAGGAACGGGACAGCCGAATTCACCCCTCCACTTT. Encoded protein: CASLGGTGQPNSPLHF.

The chain is built from TRBV30 and TRBJ1-1; TRBD1 is a possible D gene (5 bases). Germline V gene sequence: CDR1 GTSNPN, CDR2 SVGIG (reference sequence). The V and J ends lost 7 bases and 1 base respectively, with 10 bases between them. The CDR3 totals 12 residues. DNA of the CDR3: TGTGCCTCCTCCCAGGGGAACACTGAAGCTTTCTTT. Amino acid sequence: CASSQGNTEAFF. The whole variable domain, remainder taken from reference TRBV30 and TRBJ1-1, is SQTIHQWPATLVQPVGSPLSLECTVEGTSNPNLYWYRQAAGRGLQLLFYSVGIGQISSEVPQNLSASRPQDRQFILSSKKLLLSDSGFYLCASSQGNTEAFFGQGTRLTVV.

The rearrangement uses TRBV28 and TRBJ1-1; 9 nucleotides match TRBD1. Losses at the gene ends were 4 bases for V and 7 bases for J; bases not matched to a gene: 13. The CDR3 is 16 amino acids. Germline CDR1 MDHEN, CDR2 SYDVKM. The CDR3 here is CASSSGALQGALEAFF. In nucleotides, the CDR3 is TGTGCCAGCAGTTCGGGAGCCTTACAGGGGGCTCTTGAAGCTTTCTTT.

This clone was seen just once. The chain uses TRBV30 and TRBJ1-5; no reliable D call. V was trimmed by 0 bases and J by 0 bases, leaving 6 bases between them. The CDR3 runs to 14 residues. Germline CDR1 and CDR2: GTSNPN and SVGIG (reference sequence). CDR3: CAWSVAGSNQPQHF. DNA for the CDR3: TGTGCCTGGAGTGTAGCTGGTAGCAATCAGCCCCAGCATTTT.

The J gene is TRBJ1-1, the V gene TRBV6-5, with 10 bases matching TRBD1. V lost 6 bases, J lost 4 bases, and 8 bases stayed unmatched. CDR1 is MNHEY and CDR2 is SVGAGI in the germline V gene. The CDR3 contains 15 residues. The CDR3 coding sequence is TGTGCCAGCAGACCCGACAGGGGGCTAGGCACTGAAGCTTTCTTT. Protein sequence: CASRPDRGLGTEAFF.

This clone was counted a few times. V is TRBV2 and J is TRBJ1-1; maybe TRBD1 (5 bases). The V and J ends lost 2 bases and 1 base respectively, with 14 bases between them. There are 16 residues in the CDR3. Germline assignment: CDR1 SNHLY and CDR2 FYNNEI. The CDR3 protein is CASSERAGRGNTEAFF. DNA for the CDR3: TGTGCCAGCAGTGAAAGGGCAGGGAGGGGGAACACTGAAGCTTTCTTT.

The rearrangement uses TRBV18 and TRBJ1-1; no clear D gene. The CDR3 length is 12 residues. Germline-derived CDR1 and CDR2 are KGHSH and LQKENI. V was clipped by 5 bases and J by 1 base, with 5 bases between them. CDR3 sequence reads: CASSTANTEAFF. In DNA form, the CDR3 reads TGTGCCAGCTCAACAGCGAACACTGAAGCTTTCTTT.

The chain carries TRBV6-1 and TRBJ1-5; D gene unclear. The germline V gene has CDR1 MNHNS and CDR2 SASEGT. Trimming cost V 1 base and J 5 bases, with 18 bases left between them. CDR3 length: 17 amino acids. The CDR3 sequence is CASSEDLSRTYDQPQHF. CDR3 in DNA: TGTGCCAGCAGTGAAGACCTCTCTAGAACCTATGATCAGCCCCAGCATTTT.

The V and J genes are TRBV6-5 and TRBJ1-2; 8 bases fit TRBD1. With V trimmed by 5 bases and J by 0 bases, 2 bases remained unmatched. Germline CDR1 and CDR2: MNHEY and SVGAGI. There are 14 residues in the CDR3. The CDR3 region has the DNA TGTGCCAGCAGTACACAGGGGGCTAACTATGGCTACACCTTC. Translated, it gives CASSTQGANYGYTF.

This chain links TRBV5-8 with TRBJ1-4, with D unclear. CDR3 length: 15 amino acids. Looked up from germline, CDR1 is SGHTS and CDR2 is YDEGEE. Trimming pared 4 bases from V and 5 bases from J, leaving 15 bases between. The CDR3 sequence: CASSPWLVQNEKLFF. CDR3 nucleotides: TGTGCCAGCAGCCCTTGGCTGGTACAGAATGAAAAACTGTTTTTT.

The gene calls are TRBV7-8 and TRBJ2-3; D remains unclear. Germline-derived CDR1 and CDR2 are SGHVS and FQNEAQ. The CDR3 sequence is 12 residues long. Trimming cost V 6 bases and J 1 base, with 5 bases left between them. The CDR3 sequence: CASSGGTDTQYF. CDR3 coding DNA: TGTGCCAGCAGTGGAGGCACAGATACGCAGTATTTT.

This rearrangement joins TRBV28 to TRBJ1-4, with D maybe TRBD1 (5 bases). The CDR3 has 14 residues. The germline V and J ends were trimmed by 7 bases and 0 bases, with 9 bases remaining between them. Germline V lookup: CDR1 MDHEN, CDR2 SYDVKM. The CDR3 region is CASTRQPTNEKLFF. Here the CDR3 DNA reads TGTGCCAGCACACGACAGCCAACTAATGAAAAACTGTTTTTT.